The 6 T cell receptor beta chains listed next were all sequenced from one sample in a study of T cell responses to AZD1222 COVID-19 vaccine. Data came from immunoSEQ multiplex PCR; TCRdb stores just in-frame clones and leaves some out. The sample shows some 160,000 clones, 93% of them seen only once. Specimen: peripheral blood, collected on day 0 of AZD1222 vaccination. Source of these receptors: an adult in good health.

The rearrangement links TRBV9 to TRBJ2-5; 8 positions match TRBD2. The CDR3 sequence is 17 residues long. J gave up 4 bases and V 0 bases, and 11 bases lay outside the gene matches. Per the germline V gene, CDR1 is SGDLS and CDR2 is YYNGEE. CDR3 residues: CASSVAAGGFSGETQYF. In DNA form, the CDR3 reads TGTGCCAGCAGCGTAGCCGCGGGGGGCTTCTCAGGAGAGACCCAGTACTTC.

The chain has TRBV4-1 and TRBJ1-4; 10 bases line up with TRBD1. Germline CDR1 and CDR2: MGHRA and YSYEKL. The CDR3 sequence is 15 residues long. The junction had 9 bases not matched to a gene; V was cut back by 2 bases and J by 12 bases. This CDR3 is CASSQSGTGEGELFF. For the CDR3, the DNA is TGCGCCAGCAGCCAAAGTGGGACAGGGGAAGGGGAACTGTTTTTT.

The rearrangement uses TRBV30 and TRBJ2-5; TRBD1 aligns across 8 bases. CDR1 is GTSNPN, CDR2 SVGIG, per germline (reference sequence). Trimming at V came to 3 bases and at J to 5 bases, leaving 5 bases not matched to a gene. The CDR3 totals 13 residues. In nucleotides, the CDR3 is TGTGCCTGGAGCCGGACAGGGCCGGAGACCCAGTACTTC. As protein: CAWSRTGPETQYF.

This sequence joins TRBV7-8 and TRBJ1-2; TRBD1 might be the D (5 bases). The V end lost 2 bases, the J end lost 4 bases, and 14 bases lay between the germline ends. Germline CDR1 and CDR2: SGHVS and FQNEAQ. This CDR3 comprises 15 residues. CDR3 sequence (DNA): TGTGCCAGCAGCTTACAGGGAGACCTAATCTATGGCTACACCTTC. This sequence encodes CASSLQGDLIYGYTF.

The chain uses TRBV19 and TRBJ1-2; unclear D gene. The germline V and J ends were trimmed by 3 bases and 2 bases, with 1 base remaining between them. Germline V gene sequence: CDR1 LNHDA, CDR2 SQIVND (reference sequence). The CDR3 loop spans 11 amino acids. The CDR3 sequence: CASSINYGYTF. CDR3 coding DNA: TGTGCCAGTAGTATCAACTATGGCTACACCTTC.

The chain combines TRBV10-3 with TRBJ1-1, with 8 bases identical to TRBD1. The CDR3 is made up of 14 amino acids. The V segment lost 2 bases and the J segment 5 bases; nucleotides outside the gene matches: 4. Germline V lookup: CDR1 ENHRY, CDR2 SYGVKD. The CDR3 bases are TGTGCCATCAGTGAGAGCAGGGGGCAGACTGAAGCTTTCTTT. Translating gives CAISESRGQTEAFF.